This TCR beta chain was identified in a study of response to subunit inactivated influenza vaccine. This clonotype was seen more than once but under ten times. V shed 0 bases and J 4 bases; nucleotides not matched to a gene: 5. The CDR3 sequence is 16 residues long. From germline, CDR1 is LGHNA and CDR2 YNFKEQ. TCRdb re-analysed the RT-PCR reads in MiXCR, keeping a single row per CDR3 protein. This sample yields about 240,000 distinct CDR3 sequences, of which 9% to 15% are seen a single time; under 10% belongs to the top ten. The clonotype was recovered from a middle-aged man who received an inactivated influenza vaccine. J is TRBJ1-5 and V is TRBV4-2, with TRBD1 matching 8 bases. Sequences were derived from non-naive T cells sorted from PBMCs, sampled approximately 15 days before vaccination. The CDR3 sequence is CASSQDGTGRNQPQHF. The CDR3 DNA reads TGTGCCAGCAGCCAAGATGGGACAGGACGGAATCAGCCCCAGCATTTT.